This TCR beta chain was profiled in a study of blood T cells in healthy people across ages (dated by TCRdb to 2015 to 2017). Looking at the study overall: In model experiments, template switching captured roughly one uniquely barcoded TCR beta cDNA molecule for every two T cells. To track age-related changes in TCR beta repertoire diversity, the study relied on deep sequencing normalized with unique cDNA molecular identifiers. The donors were split into four age groups: young (average roughly 15 years), middle-aged (about 40), aged (approximately 59) and long-lived (approximately 80). For two donors (one aged 18 to 30 and one aged 80 or older), the study analyzed two additional independent replicas of 1 million unique cDNA reads from the same blood draw.

CDR1 and CDR2, per the germline V gene, are SGHRS and YFSETQ. Reading from cysteine to phenylalanine, the CDR3 counts 15 amino acids. Left in the record is the CDR3 DNA by itself, 45 bases read in frame from the first base. V drops 4 bases and J drops 1 base, leaving 14 bases in between. Broader findings and caveats from the paper: Compared with the aged group, the long-lived group had more naive CD4+ T cells, fewer expanded clones and increased TCR diversity, a pattern suggesting age selection. Observed TCR beta diversity correlated strongly with the percentage of naive T cells measured by flow cytometry. The CMV infection status of donors was not known, potentially confounding age-related changes in expanded clonotypes. Observed TCR beta diversity per million T cells fell roughly linearly with age, and a significant reduction was already apparent by age roughly 40. Because profiling used bulk unsorted PBMCs, naive and antigen-experienced compartments could not be compared conclusively. Estimates of total diversity based on one million sequenced T cells were regarded as lower bounds and as underestimates.

As for this clonotype: No cognate antigen has been identified for it. Base qualities are missing; no much larger clone stands one base away.

Systemically healthy Caucasian individuals from Russia, some 38 in total and aged roughly 6 to 100 years, were included as donors. About 10 milliliters of peripheral blood were collected from each donor into EDTA-treated Vacutainer tubes. Ficoll-Paque density-gradient centrifugation was used to isolate PBMCs, with at least 7 million per sample. Trizol reagent was used to extract total RNA from the PBMCs, yielding at least 5.5 micrograms per sample. Naive CD45RAhigh/CD27high T cell percentages were measured by flow cytometry on a PBMC aliquot from every donor. Library construction relied on 5' RACE. TCRdb lists the instrument as Illumina HiSeq 2500. A second PCR of roughly 7 to 11 cycles was performed with a sample-barcoded 5' primer and a J-beta primer mix. Each TCR beta cDNA molecule received a unique molecular identifier from a template-switch 5' adaptor carrying 12 random nucleotides. At least 2.5 million CDR3-containing paired-end reads were obtained from each sample. First-strand cDNA was synthesized from all RNA with the Mint cDNA synthesis kit, primed by a TRBC-specific oligonucleotide. All cDNA was treated with uracil-DNA glycosylase and then went through a first 18-cycle PCR with the universal primers M1SS and BC2_uni_R. The authors' analysis ran thus. Each sample was normalized by randomly selecting 1 million high-quality reads, each carrying a distinct molecular identifier. Reads sharing molecular identifiers were discarded rather than binned into consensus sequences. CDR3 identification, clonotype clustering and error correction used MiTCR with a Q25 quality threshold and the strictest error-elimination algorithm. A nonparametric unseen species model with Euler transformation was used to estimate lower-bound total TCR beta diversity. TCRdb took the public reads, trimmed them with fastp at Q25, ran MiXCR for clone calling and kept in-frame beta chains. Entries that share a CDR3 protein sequence are merged under the most common genes and DNA. The authors' filters were not applied to this entry. The table for this sample lists hundreds of thousands of distinct CDR3 sequences; roughly a quarter of them were counted only once. Over 3.5% of the sample lies in the top ten.

In addition, the sample was reused for a study of T cells of mothers and their children. The second investigation adds: Donors were nine systemically healthy Caucasian individuals: three mothers and their six children. cDNA synthesis consumed the entire amount of extracted RNA, loaded at 1.5 ug RNA in each 15 ul reaction. In the second PCR, sample barcodes and 2-4 random nucleotides were introduced via the M1S primer. Over 8 million TCR beta CDR3 reads were obtained for each mother, and 2.5 million to 3 million reads were obtained for each child. TCR recombination output is similarly shaped by thymic selection in related and unrelated pairs, with a minor effect exerted by inherited differences. Normalized repertoire overlap in related mother-child pairs was always slightly higher than in unrelated mother-child pairs, but the difference was never significant. No persistent microchimeric T cell clones were detected, at a sensitivity of roughly 99 clones per million clonotypes. The study used deep NGS to compare TCR beta repertoires of mothers and children, seeking features distinguishing related mother-child pairs from unrelated individuals. The mean age was roughly 44 +/- 4 years for the mothers and around 10 +/- 4 years for the children. Libraries were sequenced on Illumina HiSeq 2000 with 100+100 nt paired-end reads after adapter ligation with NEBNext reagents. To prevent cross-contamination, the mother and child libraries were prepared a month apart and were sequenced in separate runs. For each donor, somewhere between roughly 500,000 and 2,100,000 distinct TCR beta clonotypes were identified. Naive TCR beta clonotypes were estimated from low-frequency clonotypes matched to each donor's FACS-determined naive share, without sorting.

In this chain, TRBV5-1 is recombined with TRBJ1-1, with no confidently assigned D gene. The sequence was collected from a boy aged 2 to 10 in good health. Material for sequencing was blood. The nucleotides are TGCGCCAGCAGCGGCGGACTCAGAACGAACACTGAAGCTTTCTTT. It translates as CASSGGLRTNTEAFF.